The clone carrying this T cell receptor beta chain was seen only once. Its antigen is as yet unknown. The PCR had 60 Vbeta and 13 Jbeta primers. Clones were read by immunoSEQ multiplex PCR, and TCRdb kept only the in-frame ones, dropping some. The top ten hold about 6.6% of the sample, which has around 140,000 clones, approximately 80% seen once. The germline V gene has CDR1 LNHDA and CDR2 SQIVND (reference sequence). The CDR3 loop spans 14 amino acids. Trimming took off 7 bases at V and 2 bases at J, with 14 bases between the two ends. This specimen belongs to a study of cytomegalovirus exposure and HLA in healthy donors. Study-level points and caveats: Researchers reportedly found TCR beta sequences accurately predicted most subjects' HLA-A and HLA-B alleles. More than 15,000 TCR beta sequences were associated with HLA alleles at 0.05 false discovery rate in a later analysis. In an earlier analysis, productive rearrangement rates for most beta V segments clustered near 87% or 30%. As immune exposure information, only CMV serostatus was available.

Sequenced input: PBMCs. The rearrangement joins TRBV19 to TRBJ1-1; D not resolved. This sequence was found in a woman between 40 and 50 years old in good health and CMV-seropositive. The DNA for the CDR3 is TGTGCCAGTACCCCCCGGGAGTACAACACTGAAGCTTTCTTT. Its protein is CASTPREYNTEAFF. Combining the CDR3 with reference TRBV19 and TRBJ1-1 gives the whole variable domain DGGITQSPKYLFRKEGQNVTLSCEQNLNHDAMYWYRQDPGQGLRLIYYSQIVNDFQKGDIAEGYSVSREKKESFPLTVTSAQKNPTAFYLCASTPREYNTEAFFGQGTRLTVV.